The present T cell receptor (beta chain) was sequenced within a study of blood T cell repertoires in COVID-19. In the authors' workflow: Cell counts per sample came from amplifying reference gene primers. This table comes from immunoSEQ multiplex PCR, and its TCRdb copy is limited to in-frame clones, with some not included. V and J calls plus clone size are reproduced from that table; the DNA served to infer D and trimming. The sample contains around 83,000 clones, around 87% of which appear only once. From germline, CDR1 is DFQATT and CDR2 SNEGSKA (reference sequence). This CDR3 spans 15 amino acids. J was trimmed by 3 bases and V by 3 bases; bases with no gene match: 7.

V and J are TRBV20-1 and TRBJ2-1, with TRBD2 identical over 8 bases. Sequencing input: peripheral blood. The source of this sequence is a man older than 75 with active or convalescent COVID-19. This CDR3 reads CSASLSGRFYNEQFF. The CDR3 DNA follows: TGCAGTGCTAGTCTGAGCGGGAGATTCTACAATGAGCAGTTCTTC.